Listed below are T cell receptor beta chains from one sample, sequenced in a study of cytomegalovirus exposure and HLA in healthy donors. Profiled with immunoSEQ multiplex PCR; TCRdb holds only in-frame clones, not every one. The sample has approximately 82,000 clones; 95% are singletons. Sequencing was done on a sample of PBMCs. The receptors here all came from a woman under 30 in good health and CMV-seronegative. Both conserved end residues are part of each CDR3. The order of the fields is J gene, V gene, D gene, clone size, CDR3 DNA, CDR3 protein. D genes are given only for firm matches. The listing skips clone size in some rows; elsewhere it reads once, few, many or a size class.

TRBJ2-1 TRBV4-1 TRBD2 few TGCGCCAGCAGCCGGGACGGACTAGCGGGAGTTTCTAATGAGCAGTTCTTC CASSRDGLAGVSNEQFF
TRBJ1-2 TRBV2 TRBD1 . TGTGCCAGCAGTAGTAAAGGGACAGCTCCGTATGGCTACACCTTC CASSSKGTAPYGYTF
TRBJ2-1 TRBV6-4 TRBD2 . TGTGCCAGCAGTGAAGGAAGCGGGAGTGGCGACAATGAGCAGTTCTTC CASSEGSGSGDNEQFF
TRBJ2-3 TRBV30 TRBD2 . TGTGCCTGGAGTAACCTCCTAGCGGCCAGCACAGATACGCAGTATTTT CAWSNLLAASTDTQYF
TRBJ2-5 TRBV19 TRBD2 once TGTGCCAGTAGTATTATCCTAGCGGAAGAGACCCAGTACTTC CASSIILAEETQYF
TRBJ2-1 TRBV30 . . TGTGCCTGGACAGCGGACTACAATGAGCAGTTCTTC CAWTADYNEQFF
TRBJ1-5 TRBV5-1 . . TGCGCCAGCAGCTTCGGAGGGAATCAGCCCCAGCATTTT CASSFGGNQPQHF
TRBJ1-2 TRBV10-3 . once TGTGCCATCAGTGAGTCGGGCAGTGTCAATGGCTACACCTTC CAISESGSVNGYTF
TRBJ2-1 TRBV6-1 . . TGTGCCAGCAGCTACAGTTGGATCAATGAGCAGTTCTTC CASSYSWINEQFF
TRBJ1-6 TRBV6-1 . . TGTGCCAGCAGTGAAGCCCCGGGGGCCTATAATTCACCCCTCCACTTT CASSEAPGAYNSPLHF
TRBJ1-2 TRBV2 TRBD1 . TGTGCCAGCAGTGAAGCTGAGGACAGGGCTTGGCTTGGGCATGGCTACACCTTC CASSEAEDRAWLGHGYTF
TRBJ2-5 TRBV7-2 . . TGTGCCAGCAGCTCGTATAGCGGCCCCGGGACCCAGTACTTC CASSSYSGPGTQYF